This is a list of T cell receptor beta chains from one sample in a study of T cells in localized non-small cell lung cancer. Method: immunoSEQ multiplex PCR; TCRdb's copy keeps in-frame clones and lacks some. This table has over 40,000 clones, about nine tenths appearing once. Sample: peripheral blood, taken before any cancer treatment. These receptors were obtained from a female donor aged 60 or older with stage I squamous cell lung carcinoma. CDR3s include the opening cysteine and the closing phenylalanine or tryptophan. The D gene is left open where the match is weak.

j_call,v_call,d_call,cdr3_aa
TRBJ2-7,TRBV18,NA,CASSPPSREQYF
TRBJ2-1,TRBV27,TRBD1,CASRRQGGNEQFF
TRBJ2-1,TRBV5-4,TRBD1,CASSSGTGRGNEQFF
TRBJ1-2,TRBV27,NA,CASSSVTGKYGYTF
TRBJ1-1,TRBV18,TRBD1,CASSLQGAGGNTEAFF
TRBJ2-5,TRBV7-6,NA,CASSLMTAGGETQYF
TRBJ1-2,TRBV19,NA,CASSIGQRSGYTF
TRBJ1-4,TRBV5-5,NA,CASSFPGVKLFF
TRBJ1-2,TRBV27,NA,CASSSRRVNYGYTF
TRBJ2-5,TRBV11-3,TRBD2,CASSLGLAGETQYF
TRBJ2-7,TRBV25-1,TRBD1,CASRGQAIYEQYF
TRBJ2-7,TRBV19,TRBD1,CASSIDRGTYEQYF
TRBJ1-2,TRBV6-5,NA,CASSYNGREDFGYTF
TRBJ1-4,TRBV7-2,NA,CASSLVVANEKLFF
TRBJ1-2,TRBV27,NA,CASSSDNYGYTF
TRBJ2-3,TRBV7-2,NA,CASSLGVVRTQYF
TRBJ2-7,TRBV27,TRBD1,CASSLSARPGGRGEQYF
TRBJ1-3,TRBV19,NA,CASSMGPGRNTIYF
TRBJ1-4,TRBV4-1,TRBD1,CASSQDTGTAAATNEKLFF
TRBJ2-6,TRBV30,NA,CAWNSGANVLTF
TRBJ2-3,TRBV14,TRBD2,CASSQVRPSTGGTQYF
TRBJ2-3,TRBV15,NA,CATSLGGGLPDTQYF
TRBJ1-4,TRBV27,TRBD1,CASRHTTGGVTNEKLFF
TRBJ2-7,TRBV7-7,NA,CASSSPVDEQYF
TRBJ2-1,TRBV4-1,NA,CASSQGTVYNEQFF
TRBJ1-2,TRBV27,NA,CASSLWPLRVNYGYTF
TRBJ2-7,TRBV7-6,NA,CASSLRESSYEQYF
TRBJ2-5,TRBV19,TRBD2,CASGASGSQTQYF
TRBJ1-4,TRBV10-3,NA,CAISESNSIEKLFF
TRBJ1-6,TRBV7-9,TRBD1,CASSLSTGDSPLHF
TRBJ2-3,TRBV30,TRBD2,CAWSPYLGLAGETDTQYF
TRBJ2-7,TRBV6-1,NA,CASTQGGTSFYEQYF
TRBJ2-5,TRBV7-6,NA,CASSALDVETQYF
TRBJ1-2,TRBV7-9,NA,CASSLGGYSLDRGYTF
TRBJ2-1,TRBV7-2,TRBD2,CASSYSGTSGFNEQFF
TRBJ2-5,TRBV4-1,TRBD2,CASSLVTSGEETQYF
TRBJ1-2,TRBV5-6,TRBD1,CASSPGRGRRDGYTF